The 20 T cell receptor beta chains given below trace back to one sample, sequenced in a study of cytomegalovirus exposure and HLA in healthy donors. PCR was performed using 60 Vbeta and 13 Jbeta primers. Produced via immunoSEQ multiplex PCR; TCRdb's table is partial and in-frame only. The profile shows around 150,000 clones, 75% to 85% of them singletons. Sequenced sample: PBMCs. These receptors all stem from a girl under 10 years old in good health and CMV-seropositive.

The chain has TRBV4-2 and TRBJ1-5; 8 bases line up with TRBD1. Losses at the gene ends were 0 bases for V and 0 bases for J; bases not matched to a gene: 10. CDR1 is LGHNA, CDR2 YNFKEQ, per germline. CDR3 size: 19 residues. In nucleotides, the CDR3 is TGTGCCAGCAGCCAAGAGGGGCGGACAGGGCTGAATAGCAATCAGCCCCAGCATTTT. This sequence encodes CASSQEGRTGLNSNQPQHF.

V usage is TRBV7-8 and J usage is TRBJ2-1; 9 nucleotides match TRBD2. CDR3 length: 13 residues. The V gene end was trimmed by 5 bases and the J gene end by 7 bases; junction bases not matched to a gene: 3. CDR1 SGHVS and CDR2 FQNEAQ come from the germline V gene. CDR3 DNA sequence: TGTGCCAGCAGCGCTGGACTAGCGAATGAGCAGTTCTTC. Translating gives CASSAGLANEQFF.

The CDR3 DNA reads TGTGCCAGCAGCCCCGGGACTACCTACAATGAGCAGTTCTTC. Encoded protein: CASSPGTTYNEQFF. This chain connects TRBV7-3 to TRBJ2-1, with 7 bases matching TRBD2. The germline gives CDR1 SGHTA, CDR2 FQGTGA. V gave up 5 bases and J gave up 2 bases; unmatched junction bases: 3. The CDR3 has 14 amino acids.

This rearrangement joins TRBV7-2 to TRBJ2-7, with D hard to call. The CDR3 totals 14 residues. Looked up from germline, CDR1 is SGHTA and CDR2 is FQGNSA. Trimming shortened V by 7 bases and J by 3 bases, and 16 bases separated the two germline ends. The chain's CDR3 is CASTIQTGYYEQYF. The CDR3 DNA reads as TGTGCCAGCACCATTCAGACTGGATACTACGAGCAGTACTTC. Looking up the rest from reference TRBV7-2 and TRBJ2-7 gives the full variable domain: GAGVSQSPSNKVTEKGKDVELRCDPISGHTALYWYRQSLGQGLEFLIYFQGNSAPDKSGLPSDRFSAERTGGSVSTLTIQRTQQEDSAVYLCASTIQTGYYEQYFGPGTRLTVT.

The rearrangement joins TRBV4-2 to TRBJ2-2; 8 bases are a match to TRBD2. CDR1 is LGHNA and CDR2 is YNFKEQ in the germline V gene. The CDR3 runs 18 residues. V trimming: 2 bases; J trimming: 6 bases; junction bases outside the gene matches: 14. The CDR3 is CASSQWGPAGEVSGELFF. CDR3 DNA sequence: TGTGCCAGCAGCCAATGGGGGCCAGCGGGAGAGGTATCCGGGGAGCTGTTTTTT.

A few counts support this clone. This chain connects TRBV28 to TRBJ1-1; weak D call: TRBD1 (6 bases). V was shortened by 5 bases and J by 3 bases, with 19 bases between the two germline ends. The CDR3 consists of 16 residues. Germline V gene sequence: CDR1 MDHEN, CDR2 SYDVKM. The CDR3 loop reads CASSPARFRGDTEAFF. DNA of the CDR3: TGTGCCAGCAGTCCGGCCAGATTCAGGGGAGACACTGAAGCTTTCTTT.

CDR3 sequence reads: CSGRDSYNEQFF. In DNA form, the CDR3 reads TGCAGCGGGCGGGACAGCTACAATGAGCAGTTCTTC. This sequence joins TRBV29-1 and TRBJ2-1, with D perhaps TRBD1 (7 bases). Germline CDR1 is SQVTM and CDR2 is ANQGSEA. CDR3 length: 12 residues. Trimming pared 7 bases from V and 3 bases from J, leaving 10 bases between.

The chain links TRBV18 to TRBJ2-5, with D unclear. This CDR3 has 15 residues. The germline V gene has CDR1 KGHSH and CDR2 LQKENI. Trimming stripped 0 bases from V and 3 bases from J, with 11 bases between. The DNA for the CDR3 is TGTGCCAGCTCACCACCCTCCAGGTTAAAAGAGACCCAGTACTTC. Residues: CASSPPSRLKETQYF.

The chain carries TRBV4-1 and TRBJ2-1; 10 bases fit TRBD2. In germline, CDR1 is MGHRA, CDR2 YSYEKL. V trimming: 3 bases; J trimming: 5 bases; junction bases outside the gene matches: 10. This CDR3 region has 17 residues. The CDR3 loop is CASSQPRVAGGHNEQFF. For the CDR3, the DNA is TGCGCCAGCAGCCAGCCCCGGGTAGCGGGAGGTCACAATGAGCAGTTCTTC.

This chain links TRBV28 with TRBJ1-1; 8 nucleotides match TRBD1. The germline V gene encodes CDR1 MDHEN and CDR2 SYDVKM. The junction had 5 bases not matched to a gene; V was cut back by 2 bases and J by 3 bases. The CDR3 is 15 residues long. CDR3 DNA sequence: TGTGCCAGCAGTTTAAACAGGGGGTGGTACACTGAAGCTTTCTTT. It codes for CASSLNRGWYTEAFF.

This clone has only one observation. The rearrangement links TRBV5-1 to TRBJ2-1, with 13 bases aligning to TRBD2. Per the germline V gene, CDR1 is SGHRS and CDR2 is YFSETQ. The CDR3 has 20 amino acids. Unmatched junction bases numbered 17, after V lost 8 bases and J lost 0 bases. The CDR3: CASQGPGLAGDQSSYNEQFF. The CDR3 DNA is TGCGCCAGTCAGGGGCCCGGACTAGCGGGAGACCAAAGCTCCTACAATGAGCAGTTCTTC.

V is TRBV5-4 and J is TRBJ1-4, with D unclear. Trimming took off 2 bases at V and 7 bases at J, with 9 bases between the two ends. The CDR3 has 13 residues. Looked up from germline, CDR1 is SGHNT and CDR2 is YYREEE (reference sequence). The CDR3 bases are TGTGCCAGCAGCTTTTTTCCGGGTGAAAAACTGTTTTTT. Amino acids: CASSFFPGEKLFF. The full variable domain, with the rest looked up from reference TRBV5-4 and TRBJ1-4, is ETGVTQSPTHLIKTRGQQVTLRCSSQSGHNTVSWYQQALGQGPQFIFQYYREEENGRGNFPPRFSGLQFPNYSSELNVNALELDDSALYLCASSFFPGEKLFFGSGTQLSVL.

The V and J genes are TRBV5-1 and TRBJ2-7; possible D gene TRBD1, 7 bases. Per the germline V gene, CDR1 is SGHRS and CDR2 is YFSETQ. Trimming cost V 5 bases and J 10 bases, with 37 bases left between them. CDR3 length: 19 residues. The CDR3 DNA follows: TGCGCCAGCAGTGCCCTAACTCCCGGAGGGAACACCGGACAGGACCTTCAGTACTTC. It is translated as CASSALTPGGNTGQDLQYF.

The CDR3 loop reads CASSYRLAGELFF. The CDR3 nucleotides are TGTGCCAGCAGTTACCGTCTAGCCGGGGAGCTGTTTTTT. The V gene is TRBV6-5, the J gene TRBJ2-2; the D is unclear. Trimming removed 2 bases from V and 6 bases from J, with 7 bases in between. Germline CDR1 is MNHEY and CDR2 is SVGAGI. The CDR3 is 13 residues long.

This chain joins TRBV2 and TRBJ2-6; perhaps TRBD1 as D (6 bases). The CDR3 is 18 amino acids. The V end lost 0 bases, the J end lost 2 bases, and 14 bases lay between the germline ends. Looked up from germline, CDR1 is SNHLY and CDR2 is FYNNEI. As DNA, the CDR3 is TGTGCCAGCAGTGAAGCCCCCCCAGGGGCTACTGGGGCCAACGTCCTGACTTTC. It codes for CASSEAPPGATGANVLTF. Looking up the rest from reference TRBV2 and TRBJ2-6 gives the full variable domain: EPEVTQTPSHQVTQMGQEVILRCVPISNHLYFYWYRQILGQKVEFLVSFYNNEISEKSEIFDDQFSVERPDGSNFTLKIRSTKLEDSAMYFCASSEAPPGATGANVLTFGAGSRLTVL.

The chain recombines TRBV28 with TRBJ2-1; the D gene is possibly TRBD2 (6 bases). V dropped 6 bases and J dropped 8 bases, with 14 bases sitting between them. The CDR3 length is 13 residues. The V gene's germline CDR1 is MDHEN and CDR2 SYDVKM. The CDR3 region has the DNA TGTGCCAGCAGCCGGAGGGAGGACGATGAGCAGTTCTTC. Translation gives CASSRREDDEQFF.

CDR3 region: CASSQFLRTDTQYF. The CDR3 bases are TGTGCCAGCAGCCAGTTTCTTCGCACAGATACGCAGTATTTT. The chain links TRBV14 to TRBJ2-3, with D uncertain. CDR1 is SGHDN, CDR2 FVKESK, per germline. CDR3 length equals 14 residues. The V end was cut by 3 bases, the J end by 1 base, with 8 bases between.

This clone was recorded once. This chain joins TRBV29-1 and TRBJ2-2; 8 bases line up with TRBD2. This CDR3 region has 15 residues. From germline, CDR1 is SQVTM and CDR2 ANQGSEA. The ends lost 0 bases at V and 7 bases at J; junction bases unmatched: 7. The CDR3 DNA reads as TGCAGCGTTGAAGAAGGTTCTAGCGGGCACGGGGAGCTGTTTTTT. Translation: CSVEEGSSGHGELFF.

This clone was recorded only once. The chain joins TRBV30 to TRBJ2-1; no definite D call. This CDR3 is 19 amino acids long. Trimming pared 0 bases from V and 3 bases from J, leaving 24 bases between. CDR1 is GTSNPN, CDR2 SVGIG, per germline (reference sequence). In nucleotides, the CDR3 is TGTGCCTGGAGTGTATATCATGGCGGAACCCTTATTAACTACAATGAGCAGTTCTTC. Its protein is CAWSVYHGGTLINYNEQFF.

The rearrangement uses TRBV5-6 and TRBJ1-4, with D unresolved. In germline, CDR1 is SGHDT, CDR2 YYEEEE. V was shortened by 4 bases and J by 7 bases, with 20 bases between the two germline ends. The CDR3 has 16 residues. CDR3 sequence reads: CASSTYAQVASEKLFF. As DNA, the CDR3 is TGTGCCAGCAGCACTTATGCCCAGGTTGCCTCTGAAAAACTGTTTTTT.